Listed below are T cell receptor beta chains from one sample, sequenced in a study of T cell responses to AZD1222 COVID-19 vaccine. Repertoires were generated with immunoSEQ multiplex PCR, while TCRdb's copy carries only in-frame clones and drops some. The sample holds some 130,000 clones; 90% to 95% are singletons and the top ten take approximately 1.8%. Sequenced material: peripheral blood, taken on day 0 of AZD1222 vaccination. These receptors all come from an adult in good health. The CDR3 runs from the conserved cysteine through the conserved F or W. A D gene is named only where the DNA matches it firmly. Clone sizes are given selectively: once, few, many, or a class where the clone is expanded.

V: TRBV19; D: -; size: -; J: TRBJ1-3; CDR3: CASSTGTNSGNTIYF; DNA: TGTGCCAGTTCTACCGGGACCAACTCTGGAAACACCATATATTTT
V: TRBV19; D: -; size: few; J: TRBJ2-2; CDR3: CASSIKGLPPGTGELFF; DNA: TGTGCCAGTAGTATAAAGGGACTCCCGCCGGGCACCGGGGAGCTGTTTTTT
V: TRBV19; D: TRBD1; size: -; J: TRBJ2-3; CDR3: CASRQGIATDTQYF; DNA: TGTGCCAGTCGACAGGGGATAGCGACAGATACGCAGTATTTT
V: TRBV11-3; D: -; size: -; J: TRBJ2-1; CDR3: CASSFGSSNEQFF; DNA: TGTGCCAGCAGCTTTGGCAGCAGTAATGAGCAGTTCTTC
V: TRBV18; D: TRBD1; size: -; J: TRBJ1-1; CDR3: CASSISGTGDTEAFF; DNA: TGTGCCAGCTCGATATCCGGGACAGGGGATACTGAAGCTTTCTTT
V: TRBV4-2; D: -; size: -; J: TRBJ1-6; CDR3: CASSQAGSQDSPLHF; DNA: TGTGCCAGCAGCCAAGCTGGGAGCCAGGATTCACCCCTCCACTTT
V: TRBV7-2; D: -; size: -; J: TRBJ1-1; CDR3: CASSLGWGPGTEAFF; DNA: TGTGCCAGCAGCTTAGGTTGGGGGCCGGGCACTGAAGCTTTCTTT
V: TRBV6-5; D: -; size: -; J: TRBJ1-4; CDR3: CASSSSGGGLQKLFF; DNA: TGTGCCAGCAGCTCTAGTGGAGGGGGGTTACAAAAACTGTTTTTT
V: TRBV6-5; D: -; size: -; J: TRBJ2-2; CDR3: CASSYGSRNTGELFF; DNA: TGTGCCAGCAGTTACGGGTCCCGTAACACCGGGGAGCTGTTTTTT
V: TRBV4-2; D: -; size: -; J: TRBJ1-2; CDR3: CASSSRQQGSSNYGYTF; DNA: TGTGCCAGCAGCTCACGTCAACAGGGTAGTTCTAACTATGGCTACACCTTC
V: TRBV5-1; D: -; size: once; J: TRBJ2-1; CDR3: CASSPGSYNEQFF; DNA: TGCGCCAGCAGCCCGGGGTCGTACAATGAGCAGTTCTTC
V: TRBV11-3; D: TRBD2; size: -; J: TRBJ2-5; CDR3: CASSLTTGGTQYF; DNA: TGTGCCAGCAGCCTGACTACGGGAGGGACCCAGTACTTC
V: TRBV6-5; D: TRBD1; size: -; J: TRBJ1-5; CDR3: CASSPTGAGSQPQHF; DNA: TGTGCCAGCAGTCCTACAGGGGCTGGAAGTCAGCCCCAGCATTTT
V: TRBV30; D: TRBD2; size: -; J: TRBJ2-1; CDR3: CAWARGLAGGENEQFF; DNA: TGTGCCTGGGCCCGCGGACTAGCGGGAGGGGAAAATGAGCAGTTCTTC
V: TRBV7-3; D: -; size: once; J: TRBJ1-3; CDR3: CASSRMGGVGNTIYF; DNA: TGTGCCAGCAGCCGGATGGGAGGGGTTGGAAACACCATATATTTT
V: TRBV28; D: -; size: -; J: TRBJ2-4; CDR3: CASSLPGAKNIQYF; DNA: TGTGCCAGCAGTTTGCCAGGAGCCAAAAACATTCAGTACTTC
V: TRBV14; D: TRBD1; size: -; J: TRBJ2-3; CDR3: CATDRQGASTDTQYF; DNA: TGTGCCACCGACCGACAGGGGGCTAGCACAGATACGCAGTATTTT
V: TRBV7-2; D: -; size: -; J: TRBJ2-1; CDR3: CASSLYYEQFF; DNA: TGTGCCAGCAGCTTGTATTATGAGCAGTTCTTC
V: TRBV19; D: TRBD1; size: -; J: TRBJ1-2; CDR3: CASSRTGGAYGYTF; DNA: TGTGCCAGTAGTAGGACAGGGGGCGCCTATGGCTACACCTTC
V: TRBV27; D: -; size: -; J: TRBJ2-3; CDR3: CASSLAGAGDTQYF; DNA: TGTGCCAGCAGTTTGGCAGGGGCAGGAGATACGCAGTATTTT
V: TRBV10-2; D: -; size: -; J: TRBJ2-5; CDR3: CASPQTRNVRRTQYF; DNA: TGCGCCAGCCCCCAGACTAGAAACGTTAGAAGGACCCAGTACTTC
V: TRBV6-2/TRBV6-3; D: -; size: -; J: TRBJ2-1; CDR3: CASSSNEGYNEQFF; DNA: TGTGCCAGCAGTTCAAATGAGGGCTACAATGAGCAGTTCTTC
V: TRBV7-9; D: TRBD1; size: -; J: TRBJ1-5; CDR3: CASSSGQGIGSNQPQHF; DNA: TGTGCCAGCAGCTCCGGACAGGGGATCGGGAGCAATCAGCCCCAGCATTTT
V: TRBV28; D: -; size: -; J: TRBJ1-2; CDR3: CASSLGGRGSRYGYTF; DNA: TGTGCCAGTAGTTTAGGCGGGAGGGGGTCTCGCTATGGCTACACCTTC
V: TRBV6-5; D: TRBD1; size: -; J: TRBJ2-7; CDR3: CASSYSRGLIDEQYF; DNA: TGTGCCAGCAGTTACTCCAGGGGGCTGATCGACGAGCAGTACTTC
V: TRBV5-1; D: -; size: few; J: TRBJ2-5; CDR3: CASSRGGGEGQTQYF; DNA: TGCGCCAGCAGCCGGGGAGGGGGCGAGGGACAGACCCAGTACTTC
V: TRBV4-2; D: TRBD1; size: -; J: TRBJ1-6; CDR3: CASSPRTGGGSPLHF; DNA: TGTGCCAGCAGCCCTCGGACAGGGGGCGGTTCACCCCTCCACTTT
V: TRBV14; D: -; size: -; J: TRBJ2-1; CDR3: CASSLKWNNEQFF; DNA: TGTGCCAGCAGCCTTAAGTGGAACAATGAGCAGTTCTTC
V: TRBV25-1; D: TRBD1; size: -; J: TRBJ2-7; CDR3: CASSRGQGYEQYF; DNA: TGTGCCAGCAGCCGGGGACAGGGCTACGAGCAGTACTTC
V: TRBV4-3; D: -; size: -; J: TRBJ2-1; CDR3: CASSQDMSEYNEQFF; DNA: TGCGCCAGCAGCCAAGATATGTCAGAGTACAATGAGCAGTTCTTC
V: TRBV9; D: TRBD2; size: few; J: TRBJ2-1; CDR3: CASSVGGGGTSGKRLVGYNEQFF; DNA: TGTGCCAGCAGCGTAGGAGGGGGAGGGACTAGCGGGAAGAGATTAGTGGGTTACAATGAGCAGTTCTTC
V: TRBV3-1/TRBV3-2; D: -; size: -; J: TRBJ1-2; CDR3: CASSPQDGPYGYTF; DNA: TGTGCCAGCAGCCCCCAGGACGGGCCCTATGGCTACACCTTC
V: TRBV7-3; D: -; size: -; J: TRBJ2-4; CDR3: CASSLIPGSGTLAKNIQYF; DNA: TGTGCCAGCAGCTTAATCCCTGGGAGCGGAACGCTAGCCAAAAACATTCAGTACTTC
V: TRBV7-8; D: TRBD2; size: once; J: TRBJ2-1; CDR3: CASSLGGTGGYNEQFF; DNA: TGTGCCAGCAGCTTAGGGGGGACGGGGGGCTACAATGAGCAGTTCTTC
V: TRBV7-2; D: TRBD1; size: -; J: TRBJ1-5; CDR3: CASSSGTGGNEQPQHF; DNA: TGTGCCAGCAGCTCAGGGACAGGGGGAAATGAACAGCCCCAGCATTTT
V: TRBV4-1; D: TRBD2; size: -; J: TRBJ2-1; CDR3: CASSQGPGLAGAGEQFF; DNA: TGCGCCAGCAGCCAAGGGCCCGGACTAGCGGGAGCGGGTGAGCAGTTCTTC
V: TRBV7-6; D: -; size: -; J: TRBJ1-5; CDR3: CASSSDPGGNQPQHF; DNA: TGTGCCAGCAGCTCAGACCCAGGAGGGAATCAGCCCCAGCATTTT
V: TRBV4-2; D: -; size: -; J: TRBJ1-1; CDR3: CASSQVGDTEAFF; DNA: TGTGCCAGCAGCCAGGTAGGAGACACTGAAGCTTTCTTT
V: TRBV30; D: TRBD2; size: -; J: TRBJ2-1; CDR3: CAWSVKGLYNEQFF; DNA: TGTGCCTGGAGTGTCAAGGGACTATACAATGAGCAGTTCTTC
V: TRBV9; D: -; size: -; J: TRBJ2-7; CDR3: CASSALGLSTSGEQYF; DNA: TGTGCCAGCAGCGCCTTAGGGTTGTCGACCTCCGGCGAGCAGTACTTC
V: TRBV12-3/TRBV12-4; D: -; size: -; J: TRBJ1-6; CDR3: CASSRDQFSPLHF; DNA: TGTGCCAGCAGCAGAGACCAGTTTTCACCCCTCCACTTT
V: TRBV3-1/TRBV3-2; D: -; size: -; J: TRBJ2-1; CDR3: CASSQMGGPPYNEQFF; DNA: TGTGCCAGCAGCCAAATGGGGGGGCCCCCCTACAATGAGCAGTTCTTC
V: TRBV7-2; D: -; size: -; J: TRBJ1-3; CDR3: CASSLEAGNGNTIYF; DNA: TGTGCCAGCAGCTTAGAGGCGGGGAACGGAAACACCATATATTTT
V: TRBV7-2; D: TRBD2; size: -; J: TRBJ2-5; CDR3: CASSYGLAEETQYF; DNA: TGTGCCAGCAGCTACGGACTAGCGGAAGAGACCCAGTACTTC
V: TRBV7-2; D: -; size: -; J: TRBJ2-1; CDR3: CASSLVSGRQFF; DNA: TGTGCCAGCAGCTTAGTTTCGGGGCGCCAGTTCTTC
V: TRBV2; D: TRBD1; size: -; J: TRBJ1-1; CDR3: CASSEFDRGYAFF; DNA: TGTGCCAGCAGTGAATTCGACAGGGGGTACGCTTTCTTT
V: TRBV30; D: -; size: once; J: TRBJ2-2; CDR3: CAWPRGEGDTGELFF; DNA: TGTGCCTGGCCGCGGGGTGAGGGGGACACCGGGGAGCTGTTTTTT
V: TRBV5-1; D: -; size: once; J: TRBJ2-1; CDR3: CASTEVGRNEQFF; DNA: TGCGCCAGCACTGAGGTGGGGCGCAATGAGCAGTTCTTC
V: TRBV6-1; D: -; size: -; J: TRBJ1-4; CDR3: CASSDSNGEKLFF; DNA: TGTGCCAGCAGTGATAGTAACGGTGAAAAACTGTTTTTT
V: TRBV11-3; D: TRBD1; size: -; J: TRBJ1-1; CDR3: CASSPGTGATEAFF; DNA: TGTGCCAGCAGCCCGGGGACAGGGGCTACTGAAGCTTTCTTT
V: TRBV19; D: -; size: few; J: TRBJ1-1; CDR3: CASSWLLGIGTEAFF; DNA: TGTGCCAGTAGTTGGCTCTTGGGCATCGGCACTGAAGCTTTCTTT